This T cell receptor (beta chain) originates from a study of blood T cell repertoires in COVID-19. Per the original methods: Amplified reference gene primers provided the basis for estimating nucleated cell counts. The protocol was immunoSEQ multiplex PCR, while the TCRdb copy is restricted to in-frame clones and leaves out a portion. V and J calls and clone size come straight from that table; D and trimming were deduced from the DNA. The table includes about 270,000 clones, around 90% detected once. The CDR3 is 12 amino acids. Enrolled through a virtual design, the participants were between about 18 and 89 years of age and came from some 25 US areas. Exposed study participants had met a COVID-19 case within 2 weeks before entry.

The receptor was isolated from a man aged 35 to 55 who had been exposed to COVID-19. The J gene is TRBJ2-2, the V gene TRBV21-1; the table's TRBD1 call for D was not verified on the DNA. TRBV21-1 is a documented pseudogene. Material for sequencing was PBMCs or T cells enriched from blood (not recorded which). As DNA, the CDR3 is TGTGCCAGCGGCCTCCAGGACAGGGAGCTGTTTTTT. This codes for CASGLQDRELFF.